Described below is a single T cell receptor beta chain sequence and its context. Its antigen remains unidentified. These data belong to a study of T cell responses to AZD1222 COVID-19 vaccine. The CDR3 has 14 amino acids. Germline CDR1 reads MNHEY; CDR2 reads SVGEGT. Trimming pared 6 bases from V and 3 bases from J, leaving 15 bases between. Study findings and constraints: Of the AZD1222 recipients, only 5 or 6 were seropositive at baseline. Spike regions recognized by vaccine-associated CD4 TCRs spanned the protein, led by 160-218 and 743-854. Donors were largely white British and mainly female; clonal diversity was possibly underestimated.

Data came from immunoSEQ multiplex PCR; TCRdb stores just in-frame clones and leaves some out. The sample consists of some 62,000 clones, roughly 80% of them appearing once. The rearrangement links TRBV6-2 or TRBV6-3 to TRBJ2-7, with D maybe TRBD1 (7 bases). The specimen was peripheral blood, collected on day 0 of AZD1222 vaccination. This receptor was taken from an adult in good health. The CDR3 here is CASSPEGQIYEQYF. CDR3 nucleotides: TGTGCCAGCAGCCCGGAGGGACAGATCTACGAGCAGTACTTC.